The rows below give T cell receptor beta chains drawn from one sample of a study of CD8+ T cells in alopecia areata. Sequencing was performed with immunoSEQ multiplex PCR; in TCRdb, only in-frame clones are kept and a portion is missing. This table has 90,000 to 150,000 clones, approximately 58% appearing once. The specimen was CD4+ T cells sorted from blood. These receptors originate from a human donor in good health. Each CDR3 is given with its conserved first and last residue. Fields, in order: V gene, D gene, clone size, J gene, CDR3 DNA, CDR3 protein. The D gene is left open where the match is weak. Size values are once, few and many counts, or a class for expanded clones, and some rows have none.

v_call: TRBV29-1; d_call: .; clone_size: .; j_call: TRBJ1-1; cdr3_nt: TGCAGCGTTGAGGGGTCTACGCCTGAAGCTTTCTTT; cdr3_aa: CSVEGSTPEAFF
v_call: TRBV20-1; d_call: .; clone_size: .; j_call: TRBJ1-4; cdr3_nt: TGCAGTGCTAGTCGGAGCGAAAAACTGTTTTTT; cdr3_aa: CSASRSEKLFF
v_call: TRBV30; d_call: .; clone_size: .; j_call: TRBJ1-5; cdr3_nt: TGTGCCTCCGGGGGCCGCTATAGCAATCAGCCCCAGCATTTT; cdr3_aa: CASGGRYSNQPQHF
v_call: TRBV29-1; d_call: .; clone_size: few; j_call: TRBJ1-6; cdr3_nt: TGCAGCGCCGGGTCGGATGATTCACCCCTCCACTTT; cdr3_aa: CSAGSDDSPLHF
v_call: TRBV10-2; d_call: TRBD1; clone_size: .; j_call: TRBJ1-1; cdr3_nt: TGCGCCAGCAGGACTTCAGGGGGCGGGTACACTGAAGCTTTCTTT; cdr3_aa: CASRTSGGGYTEAFF
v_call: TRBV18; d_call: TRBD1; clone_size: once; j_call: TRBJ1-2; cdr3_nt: TGTGCCAGCTCACTGGGACAGCTCTATGGCTACACCTTC; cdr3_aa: CASSLGQLYGYTF
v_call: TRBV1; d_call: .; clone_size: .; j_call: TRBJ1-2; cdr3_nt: TGCACCAGCAGCCCCAACGACAGGGTGCCGGGCTACACCTTC; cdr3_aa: CTSSPNDRVPGYTF
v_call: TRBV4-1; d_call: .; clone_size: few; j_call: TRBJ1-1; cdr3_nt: TGCGCCAGCAACAAGAGGGCTCCAGACCACAACACTGAAGCTTTCTTT; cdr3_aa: CASNKRAPDHNTEAFF
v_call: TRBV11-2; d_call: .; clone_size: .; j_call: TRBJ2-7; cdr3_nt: TGTGCCAGCAGCTTACGACCGGGACCATCCTACGAGCAGTACTTC; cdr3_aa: CASSLRPGPSYEQYF
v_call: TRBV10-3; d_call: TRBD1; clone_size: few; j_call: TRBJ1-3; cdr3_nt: TGTGCCATCAGTAGACAGGGAACTGGAAACACCATATATTTT; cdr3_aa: CAISRQGTGNTIYF
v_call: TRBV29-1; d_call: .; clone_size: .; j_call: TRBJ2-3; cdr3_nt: TGCAGCGTTGAACGAGGGGGGGCCGATTATTTT; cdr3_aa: CSVERGGADYF
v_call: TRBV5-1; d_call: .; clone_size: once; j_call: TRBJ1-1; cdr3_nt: TGCGCCAGCAGCTTGGAGGATTTGGGGATCACTGAAGCTTTCTTT; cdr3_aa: CASSLEDLGITEAFF
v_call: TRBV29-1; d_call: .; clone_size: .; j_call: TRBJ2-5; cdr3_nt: TGCAGCGTTGAACCGGGGAAAGAGACCCAGTACTTC; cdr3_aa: CSVEPGKETQYF